This entry lists 25 T cell receptor beta chains sequenced from one sample in a study of blood T cell repertoires in COVID-19. Profiled with immunoSEQ multiplex PCR; TCRdb holds only in-frame clones, not every one. The sample carries some 150,000 clones, 80% to 90% recorded once. The specimen was peripheral blood. The receptor source for this set is a woman in her fifties or sixties with active or convalescent COVID-19.

The chain uses TRBV6-1 and TRBJ2-7; 8 positions agree with TRBD2. The length of the CDR3 is 16 residues. In germline, CDR1 is MNHNS, CDR2 SASEGT. The V and J ends lost 2 bases and 1 base, in that order; junction bases with no gene match: 7. The CDR3 nucleotides read TGTGCCAGCAGTGAACATGATAGCGGGATATCCTACGAGCAGTACTTC. It encodes CASSEHDSGISYEQYF.

This clone was recorded only once. The chain combines TRBV29-1 with TRBJ1-2; no firm D call. Germline CDR1 and CDR2: SQVTM and ANQGSEA. Trimming took 3 bases from V and 8 from J, leaving 4 bases between them. The CDR3 covers 9 residues. CDR3 sequence: CSVDRGYTF. The CDR3 DNA reads TGCAGCGTTGACAGGGGCTACACCTTC.

The chain recombines TRBV20-1 with TRBJ1-2; D unclear. Trimming took 3 bases from V and 12 from J, leaving 14 bases between them. CDR3 length: 11 residues. Germline CDR1 DFQATT, CDR2 SNEGSKA (reference sequence). CDR3 sequence reads: CSARTDVRDTF. CDR3 nucleotide sequence: TGCAGTGCTAGGACCGACGTGAGGGACACCTTC.

The gene calls are TRBV28 and TRBJ2-3, with a tentative D call TRBD1 (6 bases). Trimming shortened V by 5 bases and J by 3 bases, and 12 bases separated the two germline ends. There are 14 residues in the CDR3. Germline V gives CDR1 MDHEN, CDR2 SYDVKM. CDR3 amino acids: CASSEQGRTDTQYF. For the CDR3, the DNA is TGTGCCAGCAGTGAACAGGGAAGAACAGATACGCAGTATTTT.

V usage is TRBV29-1 and J usage is TRBJ1-3, with D hard to call. Germline-derived CDR1 and CDR2 are SQVTM and ANQGSEA. Trimming removed 5 bases at V and 4 bases at J, with 9 bases between. The CDR3 spans 12 residues. CDR3 DNA sequence: TGCAGCGTTCTTACACCGGGAAACACCATATATTTT. Amino acid sequence: CSVLTPGNTIYF.

This chain joins TRBV7-3 and TRBJ2-1; a weak D match, TRBD2 (6 bases). Trimming stripped 2 bases from V and 6 bases from J, with 11 bases between. CDR3 length: 14 amino acids. Germline assignment: CDR1 SGHTA and CDR2 FQGTGA. The CDR3 loop reads CASSLSQGGNEQFF. The CDR3 coding sequence is TGTGCCAGCAGCTTATCCCAGGGAGGCAATGAGCAGTTCTTC.

The rearrangement uses TRBV5-1 and TRBJ2-5, with TRBD2 as a possible D gene (5 bases). V dropped 9 bases and J dropped 5 bases, with 20 bases sitting between them. Germline CDR1 and CDR2: SGHRS and YFSETQ. The CDR3 runs 14 residues. Written as DNA, the CDR3 is TGCGCCACCTCCCGTCAGCCCGGCGGGGAGACCCAGTACTTC. Residues: CATSRQPGGETQYF.

The chain has TRBV19 and TRBJ1-1; unclear D gene. CDR3 size: 13 residues. V was cut by 3 bases and J by 3 bases, with 8 bases left in between. Per the germline V gene, CDR1 is LNHDA and CDR2 is SQIVND (reference sequence). The CDR3 region has the DNA TGTGCCAGTAGTATTAATCCGGACACTGAAGCTTTCTTT. Translation gives CASSINPDTEAFF.

V and J are TRBV29-1 and TRBJ1-2, with D hard to call. The CDR3 runs to 11 residues. Trimming shortened V by 5 bases and J by 2 bases, and 6 bases separated the two germline ends. The germline gives CDR1 SQVTM, CDR2 ANQGSEA. The CDR3 loop is CSVQQNYGYTF. The DNA for the CDR3 is TGCAGCGTTCAACAGAACTATGGCTACACCTTC.

The CDR3 DNA is TGTGCCAGTAGTCCCGCGACAGGTGGGGGCCAATTTTTGCCCCAGCATTTT. It yields the protein CASSPATGGGQFLPQHF. The chain combines TRBV19 with TRBJ1-5; tentative D call: TRBD1 (6 bases). V dropped 5 bases and J dropped 9 bases, with 26 bases sitting between them. Looked up from germline, CDR1 is LNHDA and CDR2 is SQIVND (reference sequence). CDR3 size: 17 residues.

This chain links TRBV3-1 (or the pseudogene TRBV3-2) with TRBJ2-2; D remains unclear. Trimming took 3 bases from V and 4 from J, leaving 9 bases between them. This CDR3 region has 14 residues. Per the germline V gene, CDR1 is LGHDT and CDR2 is YNNKEL (reference sequence). The CDR3 is CASSHTGTTGELFF. The CDR3 nucleotides are TGTGCCAGCAGCCACACGGGTACCACCGGGGAGCTGTTTTTT.

The chain carries TRBV5-1 and TRBJ2-7; 8 nucleotides line up with TRBD2. CDR1 is SGHRS, CDR2 YFSETQ, per germline. The CDR3 is 16 residues long. V shed 0 bases, J shed 4 bases, and the junction held 9 bases outside the gene matches. DNA for the CDR3: TGCGCCAGCAGCTTGGTACTGCAGGGCGGGGGGTACGAGCAGTACTTC. As protein: CASSLVLQGGGYEQYF.

The chain joins TRBV6-1 to TRBJ1-6; 9 positions agree with TRBD1. Trimming at V came to 3 bases and at J to 10 bases, leaving 4 bases not matched to a gene. CDR1 and CDR2 (germline): MNHNS, SASEGT. This CDR3 comprises 14 residues. The DNA of the CDR3 is TGTGCCAGCAGTGAGGGACAGGGTAGATCACCCCTCCACTTT. Its translation: CASSEGQGRSPLHF.

This chain uses TRBV7-9 with TRBJ1-5; D ambiguous. Trimming removed 2 bases from V and 4 bases from J, with 6 bases in between. CDR1 is SEHNR, CDR2 FQNEAQ, per germline (reference sequence). The CDR3 covers 13 residues. CDR3: CASSLSGNQPQHF. The CDR3 nucleotides read TGTGCCAGCAGCTTATCGGGTAATCAGCCCCAGCATTTT.

This chain joins TRBV27 and TRBJ2-7; D possibly corresponds to TRBD1 (6 bases). CDR1 is MNHEY and CDR2 is SMNVEV in the germline V gene (reference sequence). The CDR3 has 14 amino acids. V was shortened by 5 bases and J by 5 bases, with 16 bases between the two germline ends. The CDR3 region is CASSLAGDPHEQYF. The CDR3 bases are TGTGCCAGCAGTCTCGCAGGGGATCCCCACGAGCAGTACTTC.

The rearrangement joins TRBV9 to TRBJ1-1; D is undetermined. Germline lookup yields CDR1 SGDLS and CDR2 YYNGEE. The CDR3 covers 13 residues. V lost 0 bases and J 1 base, leaving 4 bases between the germline ends. The CDR3 DNA sequence: TGTGCCAGCAGCGTAGAACAGAACACTGAAGCTTTCTTT. This gives the protein CASSVEQNTEAFF.

The rearrangement joins TRBV6-6 to TRBJ2-2; 10 bases match TRBD2. Germline trimming cut 6 bases from V and 4 bases from J; bases unmatched to any gene: 8. The CDR3 spans 16 residues. Germline V lookup: CDR1 MNHNY, CDR2 SVGAGI (reference sequence). CDR3 bases: TGTGCCAGCAGCCCCGTTGGACTAGCGGCCACCGGGGAGCTGTTTTTT. Translation: CASSPVGLAATGELFF.

This chain links TRBV19 with TRBJ1-2; 8 nucleotides agree with TRBD1. With 5 bases clipped from V and 12 bases from J, the junction kept 8 bases outside the gene matches. The CDR3 runs 12 residues. Germline V gene data show CDR1 as LNHDA and CDR2 as SQIVND (reference sequence). The chain's CDR3 is CASSSRTGLNTF. CDR3 in DNA: TGTGCCAGTAGTTCCCGGACAGGGCTGAACACCTTC.

This clone showed up just once. The chain uses TRBV15 and TRBJ1-1, with D hard to call. This CDR3 is built from 13 residues. Trimming pared 0 bases from V and 1 base from J, leaving 3 bases between. Germline V gives CDR1 LNHNV, CDR2 YYDKDF (reference sequence). CDR3 region: CATSRDRNTEAFF. The CDR3 DNA sequence: TGTGCCACCAGCAGAGATAGGAACACTGAAGCTTTCTTT.

In its sample, this clone was seen once. The CDR3, as DNA: TGTGCCAGTAGTCTCGGGACAGTGAGCAATCAGCCCCAGCATTTT. As protein: CASSLGTVSNQPQHF. The chain uses TRBV19 and TRBJ1-5, with 7 positions matching TRBD1. The germline V gene encodes CDR1 LNHDA and CDR2 SQIVND (reference sequence). The J segment lost 1 base and the V segment lost 5 bases, leaving 5 bases of the junction unmatched. CDR3 length equals 15 residues.

The J gene is TRBJ2-3, the V gene TRBV29-1, with 9 bases matching TRBD1. The length of the CDR3 is 13 residues. V was clipped by 7 bases and J by 2 bases; unmatched bases: 4. In germline, CDR1 is SQVTM, CDR2 ANQGSEA. The CDR3 nucleotides are TGCAGCGGGCGACAGGGGGACACAGATACGCAGTATTTT. Its protein product is CSGRQGDTDTQYF.

The chain uses TRBV5-1 and TRBJ1-1; D is possibly TRBD1 (5 bases). The CDR3 totals 15 residues. Trimming took off 1 base at V and 0 bases at J, with 10 bases between the two ends. Germline V lookup: CDR1 SGHRS, CDR2 YFSETQ. The CDR3, as DNA: TGCGCCAGCAGCTTGTTGGCAGGGCTGAACACTGAAGCTTTCTTT. It yields the protein CASSLLAGLNTEAFF.

The chain couples TRBV3-1 (or the pseudogene TRBV3-2) to TRBJ2-1; TRBD2 agrees at 9 bases. Germline V gene data show CDR1 as LGHDT and CDR2 as YNNKEL (reference sequence). The CDR3 has 15 amino acids. Unmatched junction bases numbered 4, after V lost 3 bases and J lost 4 bases. The DNA of the CDR3 is TGTGCCAGCAGCCATAGCGGGGGCGGATACAATGAGCAGTTCTTC. As protein: CASSHSGGGYNEQFF.

This clone was observed once. The chain combines TRBV18 with TRBJ2-5; perhaps TRBD2 as D (5 bases). CDR3 length: 15 amino acids. Germline V gene data show CDR1 as KGHSH and CDR2 as LQKENI. V was trimmed by 6 bases and J by 4 bases, leaving 18 bases between them. CDR3 protein: CASSPVRELGETQYF. DNA of the CDR3: TGTGCCAGCTCCCCCGTGAGGGAACTCGGAGAGACCCAGTACTTC.

The chain recombines TRBV11-2 with TRBJ2-2; the match to TRBD1 covers 7 bases. The CDR3 spans 15 residues. Germline CDR1 reads SGHAT; CDR2 reads FQNNGV. V shed 5 bases, J shed 6 bases, and the junction held 9 bases outside the gene matches. CDR3 DNA sequence: TGTGCCAGCAGCCCCCGCATTCAGGGGGCCGGGGAGCTGTTTTTT. Its protein product is CASSPRIQGAGELFF. Full variable domain (remainder filled in from reference TRBV11-2 and TRBJ2-2): EAGVAQSPRYKIIEKRQSVAFWCNPISGHATLYWYQQILGQGPKLLIQFQNNGVVDDSQLPKDRFSAERLKGVDSTLKIQPAKLEDSAVYLCASSPRIQGAGELFFGEGSRLTVL.